The 10 T cell receptor beta chains presented below share a single source sample, sequenced in a study of CXCR3-negative and CXCR3-positive naive CD8 T cells. Study results and caveats: Relative to CXCR3-negative naive cells, CXCR3-positive naive cells had more hydrophobic TRB CDR3s.

Antigens for these TCRs are unknown. UMI labels and 5' RACE were used to prepare the TRB cDNA libraries. TCRdb re-called the 5' RACE reads; one entry per CDR3 protein, DNA not given. The table lists roughly 110,000 distinct CDR3 sequences. Sequenced: naive CXCR3+ CD8+ T cells from blood. The subset: CD45RO-CCR7+CD27+CD95- naive CD8+ T cells expressing CXCR3 (TNR3+). The receptor set was obtained from a human donor in good health. Some clones in this sample may be carry-over from other donors' samples.

The V and J genes are TRBV15 and TRBJ1-4. The CDR3 is 15 amino acids. Looked up from germline, CDR1 is LNHNV and CDR2 is YYDKDF (reference sequence). The CDR3 loop reads CATSKTWGENEKLFF.

The chain links TRBV5-1 to TRBJ2-3; TCRdb names TRBD1, which stays unverified in the absence of DNA. Per germline, CDR1 SGHRS and CDR2 YFSETQ. The CDR3 runs to 15 residues. This CDR3 is CASSPGFSPTDTQYF.

The rearrangement uses TRBV6-2 or TRBV6-3 and TRBJ1-1; TCRdb lists TRBD1, though no DNA is available to test this call. The CDR3 is made up of 14 amino acids. CDR1 MNHEY and CDR2 SVGEGT come from the germline V gene. CDR3 protein: CASSPTGRWTEAFF.

The gene calls are TRBV20-1 and TRBJ1-1. This CDR3 is 13 amino acids long. The V gene's germline CDR1 is DFQATT and CDR2 SNEGSKA (reference sequence). This CDR3 is CSARDSGITEAFF.

The chain carries TRBV15 and TRBJ1-6; with no DNA, the TCRdb D assignment of TRBD1 cannot be verified. This CDR3 is 15 amino acids long. Germline values: CDR1 LNHNV, CDR2 YYDKDF (reference sequence). The CDR3 sequence: CATSSYDGGSSPLHF. The entire variable domain, with the rest obtained from reference TRBV15 and TRBJ1-6, is as follows: DAMVIQNPRYQVTQFGKPVTLSCSQTLNHNVMYWYQQKSSQAPKLLFHYYDKDFNNEADTPDNFQSRRPNTSFCFLDIRSPGLGDTAMYLCATSSYDGGSSPLHFGNGTRLTVT.

The rearrangement uses TRBV13 and TRBJ2-5; lacking DNA, the TRBD2 call made by TCRdb goes unchecked. Germline V gene data show CDR1 as PRHDT and CDR2 as FYEKMQ (reference sequence). CDR3 length equals 17 residues. The CDR3 reads CASSSRRDSWAAETQYF.

The chain uses TRBV10-1 and TRBJ2-1. CDR3 length: 16 amino acids. Germline V lookup: CDR1 WNHNN, CDR2 SYGVQD (reference sequence). Here the CDR3 reads CASSESPELPLGEQFF.

The rearrangement links TRBV21-1 to TRBJ2-1. TRBV21-1 is reported as a pseudogene. This CDR3 is 15 amino acids long. The CDR3 loop reads CASSNRRSSYNEQFF.

The V call is TRBV29-1, the J call TRBJ2-7; TCRdb reports TRBD1, a call that lacks DNA to check it against. Germline CDR1 reads SQVTM; CDR2 reads ANQGSEA. This CDR3 is built from 11 residues. CDR3 in amino acids: CSVWVGNEQYF.

The CDR3 sequence: CSAVNPQGTNYGYTF. The chain joins TRBV29-1 to TRBJ1-2; TCRdb proposes TRBD1, but this gene call is untestable without DNA. CDR3 length: 15 residues. Germline CDR1 and CDR2: SQVTM and ANQGSEA.